The 10 T cell receptor beta chains in this list originate from one sample, sequenced in a study of blood T cell repertoires in COVID-19. The assay was immunoSEQ multiplex PCR, and TCRdb's table has in-frame clones only and misses some. Of some 100,000 clones listed, roughly 80% are singletons. Specimen: peripheral blood. All receptors come from a human donor in a cohort sampled during active COVID-19.

V and J are TRBV27 and TRBJ2-2; D is unresolved. This CDR3 is built from 14 residues. Germline V CDR1 and CDR2: MNHEY, SMNVEV (reference sequence). The V end was cut by 7 bases, the J end by 0 bases, with 9 bases between. The DNA for the CDR3 is TGTGCCAGCAACTCGTTTACGAACACCGGGGAGCTGTTTTTT. Residues: CASNSFTNTGELFF.

The J gene is TRBJ2-7, the V gene TRBV30, with D unclear. The CDR3 covers 14 residues. In germline, CDR1 is GTSNPN, CDR2 SVGIG (reference sequence). The germline V and J ends were trimmed by 4 bases and 0 bases, with 13 bases remaining between them. As DNA, the CDR3 is TGTGCCTGGAACCCGACTGAAACCTCCTACGAGCAGTACTTC. The encoded protein is CAWNPTETSYEQYF.

The V gene is TRBV29-1, the J gene TRBJ1-1, with D unresolved. Germline V gives CDR1 SQVTM, CDR2 ANQGSEA. V was trimmed by 4 bases and J by 5 bases, leaving 14 bases between them. The CDR3 is 13 amino acids. The CDR3 DNA follows: TGCAGCGTTGGTCCGGGTGGGAGTACTGAAGCTTTCTTT. Amino acids: CSVGPGGSTEAFF.

The chain is built from TRBV15 and TRBJ2-7; D gene uncertain. The CDR3 runs 14 residues. Trimming took off 5 bases at V and 6 bases at J, with 17 bases between the two ends. Germline-derived CDR1 and CDR2 are LNHNV and YYDKDF (reference sequence). The CDR3 coding sequence is TGTGCCACCAGCCGTGCTAAAAGCCGAGGCGAGCAGTACTTC. Amino acids: CATSRAKSRGEQYF.

V and J are TRBV21-1 and TRBJ2-3; TRBD2 is the table's D call, not checked against the DNA. TRBV21-1 is labeled a pseudogene. The CDR3 runs to 15 residues. CDR3 DNA sequence: TGTGCCAGCAGCAGTAGCGGGGGTCAGACAGATACGCAGTATTTT. Its protein product is CASSSSGGQTDTQYF.

J is TRBJ1-2 and V is TRBV3-1 (or the pseudogene TRBV3-2), with 11 bases lining up with TRBD1. Germline lookup yields CDR1 LGHDT and CDR2 YNNKEL (reference sequence). J lost 4 bases, V lost 2 bases, and 6 bases had no gene match. There are 16 residues in the CDR3. The CDR3 here is CASSQYQDRGLYGYTF. The CDR3 DNA reads TGTGCCAGCAGCCAATACCAGGACAGGGGGCTCTATGGCTACACCTTC.

The chain uses TRBV27 and TRBJ1-2; the match to TRBD1 covers 7 bases. The V and J ends lost 9 bases and 6 bases, in that order; junction bases with no gene match: 10. The CDR3 spans 13 residues. Germline assignment: CDR1 MNHEY and CDR2 SMNVEV (reference sequence). For the CDR3, the DNA is TGTGCCAGTAAACCGGGACAGCGAAATGGCTACACCTTC. Its protein product is CASKPGQRNGYTF.

V gene TRBV19 combines with J gene TRBJ2-1; 8 bases align to TRBD2. V shed 5 bases, J shed 8 bases, and the junction held 11 bases outside the gene matches. Germline V gene lookup returns CDR1 LNHDA and CDR2 SQIVND (reference sequence). CDR3 length: 15 amino acids. The CDR3 loop reads CASSRVTAGADEQFF. The CDR3 DNA reads TGTGCCAGTAGTCGCGTAACAGCGGGAGCGGATGAGCAGTTCTTC.

The chain employs TRBV7-9 and TRBJ2-7; D not certain. The CDR3 contains 16 residues. V was cut by 2 bases and J by 4 bases, with 18 bases left in between. Germline V lookup: CDR1 SEHNR, CDR2 FQNEAQ (reference sequence). CDR3 sequence reads: CASSLKFGRVHYEQYF. The CDR3 region has the DNA TGTGCCAGCAGCTTAAAGTTTGGCCGGGTCCATTACGAGCAGTACTTC.

This clone was seen more than once but under ten times. V usage is TRBV7-9 and J usage is TRBJ2-2; D is possibly TRBD1 (6 bases). CDR1 and CDR2 (germline): SEHNR, FQNEAQ (reference sequence). V lost 6 bases and J lost 3, with 11 bases in between. The CDR3 runs 14 residues. The CDR3 DNA sequence: TGTGCCAGCAGGCGGACAGCGGACACCGGGGAGCTGTTTTTT. Translated: CASRRTADTGELFF.